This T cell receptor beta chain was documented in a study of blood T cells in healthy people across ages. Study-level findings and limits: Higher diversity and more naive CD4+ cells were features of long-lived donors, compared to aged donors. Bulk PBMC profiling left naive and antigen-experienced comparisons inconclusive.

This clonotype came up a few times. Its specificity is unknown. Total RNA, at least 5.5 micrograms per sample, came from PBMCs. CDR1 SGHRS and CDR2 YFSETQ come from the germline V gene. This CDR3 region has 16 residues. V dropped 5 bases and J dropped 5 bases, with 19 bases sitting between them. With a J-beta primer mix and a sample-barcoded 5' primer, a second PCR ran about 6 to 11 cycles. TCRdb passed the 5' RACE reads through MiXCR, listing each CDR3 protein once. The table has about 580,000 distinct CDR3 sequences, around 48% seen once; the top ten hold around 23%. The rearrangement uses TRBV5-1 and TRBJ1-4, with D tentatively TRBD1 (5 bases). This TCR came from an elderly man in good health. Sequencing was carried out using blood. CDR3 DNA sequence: TGCGCCAGCAGTTCCTCCTCGGGGCGAAGAAATGAAAAACTGTTTTTT. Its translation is CASSSSSGRRNEKLFF.